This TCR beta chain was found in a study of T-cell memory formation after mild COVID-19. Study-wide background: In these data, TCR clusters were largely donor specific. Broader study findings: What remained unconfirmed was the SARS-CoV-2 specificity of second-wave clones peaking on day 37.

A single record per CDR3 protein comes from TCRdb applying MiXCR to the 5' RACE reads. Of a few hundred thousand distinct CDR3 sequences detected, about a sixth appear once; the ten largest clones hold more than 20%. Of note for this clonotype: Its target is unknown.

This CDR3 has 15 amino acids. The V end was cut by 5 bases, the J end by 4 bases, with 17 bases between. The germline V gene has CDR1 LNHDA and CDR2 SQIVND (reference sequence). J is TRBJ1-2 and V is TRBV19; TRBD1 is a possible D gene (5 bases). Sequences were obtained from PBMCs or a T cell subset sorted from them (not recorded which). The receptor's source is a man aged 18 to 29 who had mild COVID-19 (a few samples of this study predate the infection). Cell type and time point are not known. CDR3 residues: CASSFSFVGGYGYTF. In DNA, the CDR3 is TGTGCCAGTAGTTTCTCTTTCGTCGGGGGCTATGGCTACACCTTC. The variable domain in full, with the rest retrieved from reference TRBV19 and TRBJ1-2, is DGGITQSPKYLFRKEGQNVTLSCEQNLNHDAMYWYRQDPGQGLRLIYYSQIVNDFQKGDIAEGYSVSREKKESFPLTVTSAQKNPTAFYLCASSFSFVGGYGYTFGSGTRLTVV.